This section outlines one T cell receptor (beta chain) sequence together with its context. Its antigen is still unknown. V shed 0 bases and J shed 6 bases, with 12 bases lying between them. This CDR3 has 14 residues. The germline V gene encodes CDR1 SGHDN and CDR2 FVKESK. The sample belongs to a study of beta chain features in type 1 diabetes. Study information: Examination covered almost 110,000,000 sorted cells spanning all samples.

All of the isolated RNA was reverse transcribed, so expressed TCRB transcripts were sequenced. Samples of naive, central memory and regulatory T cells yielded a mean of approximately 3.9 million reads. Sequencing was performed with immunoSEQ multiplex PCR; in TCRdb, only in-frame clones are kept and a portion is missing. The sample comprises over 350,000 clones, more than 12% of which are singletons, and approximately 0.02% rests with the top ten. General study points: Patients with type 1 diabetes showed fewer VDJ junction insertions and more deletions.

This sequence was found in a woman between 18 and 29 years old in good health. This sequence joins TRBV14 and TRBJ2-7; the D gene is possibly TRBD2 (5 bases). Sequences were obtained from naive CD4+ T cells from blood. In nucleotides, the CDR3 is TGTGCCAGCAGCCAAGAAAGGCTAGCTAGCGAGCAGTACTTC. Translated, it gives CASSQERLASEQYF.